Listed below are T cell receptor beta chains from one sample, sequenced in a study of control samples from healthy donors and cancer patients. Sequencing was performed with immunoSEQ multiplex PCR; in TCRdb, only in-frame clones are kept and a portion is missing. The table lists under 150,000 clones, 89% of them singletons. Sequencing was carried out using blood. Source of these receptors: a man under 40 in good health. Each CDR3 is given with its conserved first and last residue. D genes are given only for firm matches. Only some rows state a clone size, as once, few, many or a class for expanded clones.

>TRBJ1-2|NA|NA|TRBV10-3
TGTGCCATCAGGAACCAGGGGAGGGGCTACACCTTC
CAIRNQGRGYTF
>TRBJ1-1|NA|TRBD1|TRBV7-9
TGTGCCAGCAGAGTGGGAACAGGGGGACTTACTGAAGCTTTCTTT
CASRVGTGGLTEAFF
>TRBJ1-5|NA|TRBD1|TRBV2
TGTGCCAGCAGGGGACAGGGTTTCCGGAAGAGCAATCAGCCCCAGCATTTT
CASRGQGFRKSNQPQHF
>TRBJ1-2|NA|NA|TRBV7-9
TGTGCCAGCAGCACGGACGGAGCGTCCTATGGCTACACCTTC
CASSTDGASYGYTF
>TRBJ2-7|NA|NA|TRBV6-2/TRBV6-3
TGTGCCAGCAGCCGGCCCTCATACGAGCAGTACTTC
CASSRPSYEQYF
>TRBJ2-7|NA|TRBD1|TRBV24-1
TGTGCCACCAGCCCGGGACAGGGTTTGTCCGAGCAGTACTTC
CATSPGQGLSEQYF
>TRBJ2-3|NA|TRBD2|TRBV7-2
TGTGCCAGCACCCGTCTAGCGGGGGGGGGTTGGGATACGCAGTATTTT
CASTRLAGGGWDTQYF
>TRBJ2-1|NA|TRBD1|TRBV5-1
TGCGCCAGCAGCCTCGGACAGGGTAAAGTCCCGGACAATGAGCAGTTCTTC
CASSLGQGKVPDNEQFF
>TRBJ1-5|NA|NA|TRBV19
TGTGCCACCCTGGGGGGTTTCCAGCCCCAGCATTTT
CATLGGFQPQHF
>TRBJ2-5|NA|TRBD2|TRBV24-1
TGTGCCACCAGTGATTCCAAGCGGGGGGGAGGAGAGACCCAGTACTTC
CATSDSKRGGGETQYF
>TRBJ2-2|NA|NA|TRBV15
TGTGCCACCAGCAGAGATTGGGGGGCCGGGGAGCTGTTTTTT
CATSRDWGAGELFF
>TRBJ1-4|NA|NA|TRBV5-1
TGCGCCAGCAGCCTTGGGCAGGGAAATGAAAAACTGTTTTTT
CASSLGQGNEKLFF
>TRBJ2-7|NA|NA|TRBV24-1
TGTGCCACCAGTGATCGGGACAACTCCTACGAGCAGTACTTC
CATSDRDNSYEQYF
>TRBJ2-1|once|NA|TRBV6-5
TGTGCCAGCAGTTACGGGGACAATGTCAATGAGCAGTTCTTC
CASSYGDNVNEQFF
>TRBJ1-1|NA|NA|TRBV7-9
TGTGCCAGCAGCCCCGGGGGGGACACTGAAGCTTTCTTT
CASSPGGDTEAFF
>TRBJ2-3|NA|TRBD1|TRBV3-1/TRBV3-2
TGTGCCACCCTGTCACAGGGGGCATGGGATACGCAGTATTTT
CATLSQGAWDTQYF
>TRBJ2-3|NA|TRBD1|TRBV5-4
TGTGCCAGCAGCGGGGACAGAACAGATACGCAGTATTTT
CASSGDRTDTQYF
>TRBJ2-1|once|NA|TRBV7-2
TGTGCCAGCAGCTTAGTAATCGGCGCGGGATTGTTCTTC
CASSLVIGAGLFF
>TRBJ2-2|few|TRBD2|TRBV4-3
TGCGCCAGCAGCCAAGAACTCTCTAGCGGAATGCCTTCGGTGGGGGAGCTGTTTTTT
CASSQELSSGMPSVGELFF
>TRBJ2-3|NA|NA|TRBV7-2
TGTGCCAGCAGCTTAGGGCTGGGATCAGATACGCAGTATTTT
CASSLGLGSDTQYF
>TRBJ2-2|once|NA|TRBV7-9
TGTGCCAGCAGCCCGAGGGCTAGCAGGGACACCGGGGAGCTGTTTTTT
CASSPRASRDTGELFF
>TRBJ1-5|NA|NA|TRBV6-2/TRBV6-3
TGTGCCAGCAGCCTAAGGGAGGCTTGGGGTTATAGCAATCAGCCCCAGCATTTT
CASSLREAWGYSNQPQHF
>TRBJ1-3|NA|NA|TRBV5-1
TGCGCCAGCAGCTTGGGTACAGAAGGAAACACCATATATTTT
CASSLGTEGNTIYF
>TRBJ2-7|NA|NA|TRBV3-1/TRBV3-2
TGTGCCAGCAGCCAAGAGGGAGGATTATGGGAGCAGTACTTC
CASSQEGGLWEQYF
>TRBJ2-6|NA|TRBD1|TRBV19
TGTGCCAGTACCCTGACAGGGGCTGGGGCCAACGTCCTGACTTTC
CASTLTGAGANVLTF
>TRBJ2-7|NA|TRBD2|TRBV4-1
TGCGCCAGCAGCCATAGTTTAGCGGGAGTCAACGAGCAGTACTTC
CASSHSLAGVNEQYF
>TRBJ2-7|NA|NA|TRBV7-2
TGTGCCAGCAGTTACCAGGGGCCCCCATTCTACGAGCAGTACTTC
CASSYQGPPFYEQYF
>TRBJ2-7|NA|NA|TRBV7-2
TGTGCCAGCAGCAAAGGCGGCTCCCAACCCTCCTACGAGCAGTACTTC
CASSKGGSQPSYEQYF
>TRBJ1-3|NA|NA|TRBV2
TGTGCCAGCAGGTTTATACAGGGCTCTGGAAACACCATATATTTT
CASRFIQGSGNTIYF
>TRBJ2-7|NA|NA|TRBV27
TGTGCCAGCAGTTCCCAGGGGAGAGGTCTCAGCGAGCAGTACTTC
CASSSQGRGLSEQYF
>TRBJ2-3|NA|TRBD2|TRBV15
TGTGCCACCGCGTGGACTAGCTGGGATACGCAGTATTTT
CATAWTSWDTQYF
>TRBJ2-5|NA|TRBD2|TRBV7-9
TGTGCCAGTGGCGTGGTCGCGGGGGGGCCTGGGGAAGAGACCCAGTACTTC
CASGVVAGGPGEETQYF
>TRBJ1-3|NA|NA|TRBV19
TGTGCCAGTAGTATCCTCGGCCTAACTATCGGAAACACCATATATTTT
CASSILGLTIGNTIYF
>TRBJ2-1|NA|NA|TRBV3-1/TRBV3-2
TGTGCCAGCAGCCCGGACAGCCTCACCTACAATGAGCAGTTCTTC
CASSPDSLTYNEQFF
>TRBJ1-2|NA|TRBD1|TRBV11-2
TGTGCCAGCAGCTATACGACAGGGTACCCTGGCTACACCTTC
CASSYTTGYPGYTF
>TRBJ1-3|NA|TRBD1|TRBV7-6
TGTGCCAGCAGCCCAGGGACAGGTTTCTTCTCTGGAAACACCATATATTTT
CASSPGTGFFSGNTIYF
>TRBJ2-1|NA|NA|TRBV7-2
TGTGCCAGCAGCTTAGTGGGGTCCAGATCCTCCCATGAGCAGTTCTTC
CASSLVGSRSSHEQFF
>TRBJ2-5|NA|TRBD1|TRBV19
TGTGCCAGTAGTGTCGCGGGACAGGGGGCTGGGACCCAGTACTTC
CASSVAGQGAGTQYF
>TRBJ2-1|NA|NA|TRBV19
TGTGCCAGTAGTCCCTCCCTTTCACGGTACAATGAGCAGTTCTTC
CASSPSLSRYNEQFF
>TRBJ2-3|NA|TRBD2|TRBV24-1
TGTGCCACCAGTGATCCGGACCTTCGCTTTCAGCGGGAGGGCCAAGATACGCAGTATTTT
CATSDPDLRFQREGQDTQYF
>TRBJ1-5|NA|TRBD1|TRBV4-3
TGCGCCAGCAGCCAAGGGACAGGGGCGGGTCAGCCCCAGCATTTT
CASSQGTGAGQPQHF
>TRBJ2-2|few|NA|TRBV6-4
TGTGCCAGCAGTGCCGCCCCGGGATCCGGGGAGCTGTTTTTT
CASSAAPGSGELFF